A selection of T cell receptor beta chains follows, all from one sample in a study of T cell responses to AZD1222 COVID-19 vaccine. Profiling relied on immunoSEQ multiplex PCR, and the TCRdb table lists in-frame clones only, not all of them. The data hold tens of thousands of clones, with nearly 90% observed a single time. This sample comprised peripheral blood, obtained on day 0 of AZD1222 vaccination. Every receptor here comes from an adult in good health. Each CDR3 is given with its conserved first and last residue. D genes are given only for firm matches. Clone size appears in some rows only: once, few, many, or a class for an expanded clone.

D gene: -; clone size: -; J gene: TRBJ1-1; V gene: TRBV29-1; CDR3 DNA: TGCAGCGTTGAGGAGGGAATTGGCACTGAAGCTTTCTTT; CDR3 protein: CSVEEGIGTEAFF
D gene: -; clone size: -; J gene: TRBJ2-1; V gene: TRBV7-6; CDR3 DNA: TGTGCCAGCAGCTCCAGGTCCCGGAGTGAGCAGTTCTTC; CDR3 protein: CASSSRSRSEQFF
D gene: TRBD1; clone size: -; J gene: TRBJ1-2; V gene: TRBV10-3; CDR3 DNA: TGTGCCATCAGTGCAGAGGGGGCGATGGATGGCTACACCTTC; CDR3 protein: CAISAEGAMDGYTF
D gene: TRBD1; clone size: -; J gene: TRBJ1-5; V gene: TRBV7-2; CDR3 DNA: TGTGCCAGCAGCTTGGACAGGGACGGGCAGCCCCAGCATTTT; CDR3 protein: CASSLDRDGQPQHF
D gene: TRBD2; clone size: -; J gene: TRBJ2-3; V gene: TRBV6-2/TRBV6-3; CDR3 DNA: TGTGCCAGCAGTTACGGACTAGGGGCCCCAGATACGCAGTATTTT; CDR3 protein: CASSYGLGAPDTQYF
D gene: -; clone size: -; J gene: TRBJ2-2; V gene: TRBV19; CDR3 DNA: TGTGCCAGTAGTATTGTCGGGAGGAACACCGGGGAGCTGTTTTTT; CDR3 protein: CASSIVGRNTGELFF
D gene: -; clone size: -; J gene: TRBJ2-7; V gene: TRBV10-3; CDR3 DNA: TGTGCCATCAGTGAGAGGGGGGACAGCGCCTACGAGCAGTACTTC; CDR3 protein: CAISERGDSAYEQYF
D gene: -; clone size: -; J gene: TRBJ2-1; V gene: TRBV2; CDR3 DNA: TGTGCCAGCAGGGGAGACGGTTACAATGAGCAGTTCTTC; CDR3 protein: CASRGDGYNEQFF
D gene: -; clone size: -; J gene: TRBJ1-1; V gene: TRBV9; CDR3 DNA: TGTGCCAGCAGCGTACGGCCCGGGGCAGGCACTGAAGCTTTCTTT; CDR3 protein: CASSVRPGAGTEAFF
D gene: -; clone size: -; J gene: TRBJ1-2; V gene: TRBV7-9; CDR3 DNA: TGTGCCAGCAGCCAGGCTGGGGGGGGCAGAAGGTATGGCTACACCTTC; CDR3 protein: CASSQAGGGRRYGYTF
D gene: -; clone size: -; J gene: TRBJ1-5; V gene: TRBV24-1; CDR3 DNA: TGTGCCACCAGTGATGCCAACGATCAGCCCCAGCATTTT; CDR3 protein: CATSDANDQPQHF
D gene: TRBD1; clone size: -; J gene: TRBJ2-5; V gene: TRBV7-6; CDR3 DNA: TGTGCCAGCAGCCCTGGACAGGGGGGGACCCAGTACTTC; CDR3 protein: CASSPGQGGTQYF
D gene: TRBD1; clone size: -; J gene: TRBJ1-5; V gene: TRBV27; CDR3 DNA: TGTGCCAGCAGTACCGGGACAGGGATCAATCAGCCCCAGCATTTT; CDR3 protein: CASSTGTGINQPQHF
D gene: TRBD1; clone size: -; J gene: TRBJ2-2; V gene: TRBV7-8; CDR3 DNA: TGTGCCAGCAGCTTACGGGCCGCAGGGGGCACCGGGGAGCTGTTTTTT; CDR3 protein: CASSLRAAGGTGELFF
D gene: -; clone size: -; J gene: TRBJ1-3; V gene: TRBV7-7; CDR3 DNA: TGTGCTAGCAGCTTAGGGGCAGGGAAAGGAAACACCATATATTTT; CDR3 protein: CASSLGAGKGNTIYF
D gene: -; clone size: -; J gene: TRBJ1-5; V gene: TRBV27; CDR3 DNA: TGTGCCAGCAGTCACCAGGGTCGGCGCAATCAGCCCCAGCATTTT; CDR3 protein: CASSHQGRRNQPQHF
D gene: -; clone size: -; J gene: TRBJ1-5; V gene: TRBV12-5; CDR3 DNA: TGTGCTAATCGTTCGGGGGACGTAAATTCGCCCCAGCATTTT; CDR3 protein: CANRSGDVNSPQHF
D gene: -; clone size: few; J gene: TRBJ2-7; V gene: TRBV6-1; CDR3 DNA: TGTGCCAGCAGTGATTTAAAGGGTATCTACGAGCAGTACTTC; CDR3 protein: CASSDLKGIYEQYF
D gene: -; clone size: once; J gene: TRBJ2-5; V gene: TRBV20-1; CDR3 DNA: TGCAGTGCTAATCGGGAGACCCAGTACTTC; CDR3 protein: CSANRETQYF
D gene: TRBD1; clone size: -; J gene: TRBJ2-5; V gene: TRBV12-5; CDR3 DNA: TGTGCTAGTGCCTTAGGGGACAGAGAAGAGACCCAGTACTTC; CDR3 protein: CASALGDREETQYF
D gene: -; clone size: -; J gene: TRBJ1-5; V gene: TRBV6-5; CDR3 DNA: TGTGCCAGCAGTTACACCAGTTGGGGCAATCAGCCCCAGCATTTT; CDR3 protein: CASSYTSWGNQPQHF
D gene: -; clone size: -; J gene: TRBJ1-1; V gene: TRBV18; CDR3 DNA: TGTGCCAGCTCACCACGGGAGACAGCTATGAACACTGAAGCTTTCTTT; CDR3 protein: CASSPRETAMNTEAFF
D gene: -; clone size: few; J gene: TRBJ2-4; V gene: TRBV9; CDR3 DNA: TGTGCCAGCAGCGTAGATAGAGGCCACCAAAACATTCAGTACTTC; CDR3 protein: CASSVDRGHQNIQYF
D gene: -; clone size: -; J gene: TRBJ1-5; V gene: TRBV10-3; CDR3 DNA: TGTGCCATCAACCAGGGGTTCAATCAGCCCCAGCATTTT; CDR3 protein: CAINQGFNQPQHF
D gene: -; clone size: -; J gene: TRBJ1-3; V gene: TRBV7-9; CDR3 DNA: TGTGCCAGCAGCTTAGGGCAGCCTTCCTCTGGAAACACCATATATTTT; CDR3 protein: CASSLGQPSSGNTIYF
D gene: -; clone size: -; J gene: TRBJ2-7; V gene: TRBV15; CDR3 DNA: TGTGCCACCAGCAGATTAGGCCATCACGAGCAGTACTTC; CDR3 protein: CATSRLGHHEQYF
D gene: -; clone size: -; J gene: TRBJ1-1; V gene: TRBV30; CDR3 DNA: TGTGCCTGGAGTGCCGATTCTTGGGCTGAAGCTTTCTTT; CDR3 protein: CAWSADSWAEAFF
D gene: -; clone size: -; J gene: TRBJ2-5; V gene: TRBV2; CDR3 DNA: TGTGCCAGCGAGCCGGAAGAGACCCAGTACTTC; CDR3 protein: CASEPEETQYF
D gene: -; clone size: -; J gene: TRBJ2-7; V gene: TRBV7-2; CDR3 DNA: TGTGCCAGCAGCTTAGGCCAGGGGGGAACCTACGAGCAGTACTTC; CDR3 protein: CASSLGQGGTYEQYF
D gene: TRBD1; clone size: -; J gene: TRBJ2-7; V gene: TRBV4-3; CDR3 DNA: TGCGCCAGCAGCCAAGATAGTAGGCAGGGGGCGAGCGAGCAGTACTTC; CDR3 protein: CASSQDSRQGASEQYF
D gene: -; clone size: -; J gene: TRBJ2-1; V gene: TRBV9; CDR3 DNA: TGTGCCAGCAGCGTAGGTGGCAGGGGCTACAATGAGCAGTTCTTC; CDR3 protein: CASSVGGRGYNEQFF
D gene: -; clone size: -; J gene: TRBJ2-5; V gene: TRBV6-5; CDR3 DNA: TGTGCCAGCAGTTACTCGGGACGAAAAGAGACCCAGTACTTC; CDR3 protein: CASSYSGRKETQYF
D gene: -; clone size: -; J gene: TRBJ2-1; V gene: TRBV5-1; CDR3 DNA: TGCGCCAGCAGCTTACCCCCCCGGGGGCCTAGAAATGAGCAGTTCTTC; CDR3 protein: CASSLPPRGPRNEQFF
D gene: TRBD1; clone size: -; J gene: TRBJ2-2; V gene: TRBV7-6; CDR3 DNA: TGTGCCAGCACCCTCGACAGGGTCTCTGGGGAGCTGTTTTTT; CDR3 protein: CASTLDRVSGELFF
D gene: -; clone size: -; J gene: TRBJ1-1; V gene: TRBV6-6; CDR3 DNA: TGTGCCAGCAGTTACTCAGCGGGGGGTGACACTGAAGCTTTCTTT; CDR3 protein: CASSYSAGGDTEAFF
D gene: -; clone size: -; J gene: TRBJ1-2; V gene: TRBV10-3; CDR3 DNA: TGTGCCATCAGTGAGCAGGGCCCCCGGATCGGCTACACCTTC; CDR3 protein: CAISEQGPRIGYTF
D gene: -; clone size: -; J gene: TRBJ1-6; V gene: TRBV5-6; CDR3 DNA: TGTGCCAGCAGCCGTAATTCACCCCTCCACTTT; CDR3 protein: CASSRNSPLHF
D gene: TRBD1; clone size: -; J gene: TRBJ2-5; V gene: TRBV5-1; CDR3 DNA: TGCGCCAGCAGCTTCGACAGGGGGCTTGCAGAGACCCAGTACTTC; CDR3 protein: CASSFDRGLAETQYF
D gene: -; clone size: -; J gene: TRBJ1-3; V gene: TRBV5-6; CDR3 DNA: TGTGCCAGCAGCACCCAAACGAGCTCTGGAAACACCATATATTTT; CDR3 protein: CASSTQTSSGNTIYF
D gene: -; clone size: once; J gene: TRBJ2-3; V gene: TRBV7-7; CDR3 DNA: TGTGCTAGCAGCCCGGGCCTCGGGGAGACAGATACGCAGTATTTT; CDR3 protein: CASSPGLGETDTQYF
D gene: TRBD1; clone size: -; J gene: TRBJ1-6; V gene: TRBV10-3; CDR3 DNA: TGTGCCATCAGTAACCGGGACAGGGGCCATTCTTCACCCCTCCACTTT; CDR3 protein: CAISNRDRGHSSPLHF
D gene: -; clone size: -; J gene: TRBJ1-6; V gene: TRBV6-2/TRBV6-3; CDR3 DNA: TGTGCCAGCAGTTACCCCGGACCGGTGTCATTT; CDR3 protein: CASSYPGPVSF
D gene: -; clone size: -; J gene: TRBJ1-1; V gene: TRBV29-1; CDR3 DNA: TGCAGCGTTGAAGGTACAAAGGCCGAAGCTTTCTTT; CDR3 protein: CSVEGTKAEAFF
D gene: -; clone size: -; J gene: TRBJ2-2; V gene: TRBV19; CDR3 DNA: TGTGCCAGTAGTCCTCGCACCGGGGAGCTGTTTTTT; CDR3 protein: CASSPRTGELFF
D gene: -; clone size: few; J gene: TRBJ1-1; V gene: TRBV6-2/TRBV6-3; CDR3 DNA: TGTGCCAGCAGTTACCGGTCGATCACTGAAGCTTTCTTT; CDR3 protein: CASSYRSITEAFF
D gene: -; clone size: once; J gene: TRBJ2-7; V gene: TRBV6-5; CDR3 DNA: TGTGCCAGCAGTTACGGGCGAATTTCCTACGAGCAGTACTTC; CDR3 protein: CASSYGRISYEQYF
D gene: -; clone size: -; J gene: TRBJ1-5; V gene: TRBV7-9; CDR3 DNA: TGTGCCAGCAGCCGCAACCACGACAATCAGCCCCAGCATTTT; CDR3 protein: CASSRNHDNQPQHF
D gene: -; clone size: -; J gene: TRBJ1-6; V gene: TRBV6-5; CDR3 DNA: TGTGCCAGCAGTTACGATGGACAGTATAATTCACCCCTCCACTTT; CDR3 protein: CASSYDGQYNSPLHF
D gene: TRBD1; clone size: -; J gene: TRBJ1-1; V gene: TRBV10-3; CDR3 DNA: TGTGCCATCAGGCCGGGACAGGGGACGTCGAACACTGAAGCTTTCTTT; CDR3 protein: CAIRPGQGTSNTEAFF
D gene: -; clone size: -; J gene: TRBJ2-1; V gene: TRBV7-3; CDR3 DNA: TGTGCCAGCAGCTTAGAAGGCAGTAACTACAATGAGCAGTTCTTC; CDR3 protein: CASSLEGSNYNEQFF
D gene: -; clone size: -; J gene: TRBJ1-5; V gene: TRBV4-3; CDR3 DNA: TGCGCCAGCAGCCAAGATTATCAGGAACGTCAGCCCCAGCATTTT; CDR3 protein: CASSQDYQERQPQHF